The 17 T cell receptor beta chains reported below all come from one sample, sequenced in a study of blood T cells in healthy people across ages. PCR was performed a second time for about 7 to 11 cycles using a sample-barcoded 5' primer and a J-beta primer mix. TCRdb re-analysed the 5' RACE reads in MiXCR, keeping a single row per CDR3 protein. This sample has fewer than 900,000 distinct CDR3 sequences, with 45% to 50% found just once. The sample consisted of blood. The source of these receptors is a woman aged 55-69 years in good health.

V is TRBV3-1 and J is TRBJ2-3, with TRBD2 identical over 13 bases. CDR1 is LGHDT, CDR2 YNNKEL, per germline (reference sequence). The CDR3 is 20 residues long. J gave up 5 bases and V 2 bases, and 16 bases lay outside the gene matches. The CDR3 DNA is TGTGCCAGCAGCCAACCCGCCCTGACTAGCGGGAGGAGGGTCGGAGATACGCAGTATTTT. Its translation is CASSQPALTSGRRVGDTQYF.

The chain carries TRBV6-2 or TRBV6-3 and TRBJ1-5; TRBD1 aligns across 10 bases. The CDR3 extends over 15 amino acids. J lost 2 bases, V lost 2 bases, and 0 bases had no gene match. The germline gives CDR1 MNHEY, CDR2 SVGEGT. CDR3 amino acids: CASSYGTGGNQPQHF. The DNA for the CDR3 is TGTGCCAGCAGTTACGGGACAGGGGGCAATCAGCCCCAGCATTTT.

This clonotype was detected only a few times. CDR3 DNA: TGTGCCAGCAGCAAAGGGGGGCAGGGATGTGGCTATGGCTACACCTTC. It translates to CASSKGGQGCGYGYTF. The chain recombines TRBV21-1 with TRBJ1-2; the D segment call TRBD1 is taken from the table without a DNA check. TRBV21-1 is listed as a pseudogene. This CDR3 has 16 amino acids.

This clonotype was seen only once. One base away lies a much larger clone, so this may be a sequencing read error. This chain's CDR3 is CCARNADFYTDTQYF. As DNA, the CDR3 is TGCTGTGCTCGTAACGCGGACTTTTACACAGATACGCAGTATTTT. V is TRBV20-1 and J is TRBJ2-3, with D possibly matching TRBD2 (5 bases). The CDR3 contains 15 residues. Germline CDR1 and CDR2: DFQATT and SNEGSKA (reference sequence).

The chain joins TRBV4-2 to TRBJ1-1; D might be TRBD1 (5 bases). The CDR3 runs 15 residues. In germline, CDR1 is LGHNA, CDR2 YNFKEQ. V dropped 4 bases and J dropped 6 bases, with 18 bases sitting between them. As DNA, the CDR3 is TGTGCCAGCAGCCGGGACGGGGTCTCGGTACCTGAAGCTTTCTTT. Its protein product is CASSRDGVSVPEAFF.

This clonotype has just a few counts. This chain connects TRBV7-2 to TRBJ2-4; 7 nucleotides match TRBD2. CDR1 is SGHTA, CDR2 FQGNSA, per germline. V was pared by 3 bases and J by 0 bases, with 11 bases of the junction left unmatched. The CDR3 has 18 residues. The CDR3 sequence is CASSLASGTARAKNIQYF. The CDR3 DNA reads TGTGCCAGCAGCTTGGCTAGCGGAACAGCCAGAGCCAAAAACATTCAGTACTTC. Full variable domain (outside the CDR3, taken from reference TRBV7-2 and TRBJ2-4): GAGVSQSPSNKVTEKGKDVELRCDPISGHTALYWYRQSLGQGLEFLIYFQGNSAPDKSGLPSDRFSAERTGGSVSTLTIQRTQQEDSAVYLCASSLASGTARAKNIQYFGAGTRLSVL.

This clonotype was observed a handful of times. The chain is built from TRBV6-5 and TRBJ2-3; maybe TRBD2 (7 bases). Germline CDR1 reads MNHEY; CDR2 reads SVGAGI. V was clipped by 9 bases and J by 4 bases, with 17 bases between them. The CDR3 has 14 amino acids. The CDR3 sequence is CASRGELAADTQYF. The CDR3 nucleotides read TGTGCCAGTAGGGGGGAGCTAGCGGCAGATACGCAGTATTTT.

The V gene is TRBV7-4, the J gene TRBJ1-2; TRBD1 aligns across 9 bases. The CDR3 runs 15 residues. With 1 base clipped from V and 6 bases from J, the junction kept 6 bases outside the gene matches. Looked up from germline, CDR1 is SGHVT and CDR2 is SQSDAQ. The CDR3 sequence: CASSLGGDRVNGYTF. CDR3 coding DNA: TGTGCCAGCAGCTTAGGTGGGGACAGGGTCAATGGCTACACCTTC.

The V gene is TRBV7-3, the J gene TRBJ2-3; D uncertain. This CDR3 contains 12 residues. Between the trimmed V and J ends, which lost 3 bases and 9 bases, there was a span of 10 bases. CDR1 is SGHTA and CDR2 is FQGTGA in the germline V gene. CDR3 protein: CASSLISGTQYF. CDR3 nucleotide sequence: TGTGCCAGCAGCTTGATCTCGGGCACGCAGTATTTT.

This clonotype was observed a few times. The chain links TRBV7-3 to TRBJ2-1; 9 bases match TRBD2. Germline-derived CDR1 and CDR2 are SGHTA and FQGTGA. This CDR3 spans 15 amino acids. Trimming removed 0 bases from V and 4 bases from J; junction bases left unmatched: 1. CDR3 nucleotides: TGTGCCAGCAGCTTAACTAGCGGGGGATACAATGAGCAGTTCTTC. Amino acid sequence: CASSLTSGGYNEQFF.

The table lists this clonotype with a few counts. This rearrangement joins TRBV20-1 to TRBJ2-6, with D perhaps TRBD1 or TRBD2 (7 bases each). Germline V gene data show CDR1 as DFQATT and CDR2 as SNEGSKA (reference sequence). Trimming left V 5 bases short and J 1 base short, with 12 bases between. The CDR3 covers 15 residues. The CDR3, as DNA: TGCAGTGCTTCCAGGGGGGGATCTGGGGCCAACGTCCTGACTTTC. Translation gives CSASRGGSGANVLTF.

J is TRBJ1-4 and V is TRBV20-1, with TRBD1 as a possible D gene (6 bases). Germline-derived CDR1 and CDR2 are DFQATT and SNEGSKA (reference sequence). V was shortened by 3 bases and J by 8 bases, with 10 bases between the two germline ends. CDR3 size: 12 residues. CDR3 in amino acids: CSARGGTEKLFF. The CDR3, as DNA: TGCAGTGCTAGGGGTGGGACAGAAAAACTGTTTTTT.

This clonotype was observed a handful of times. The chain recombines TRBV4-3 with TRBJ1-1; 7 bases agree with TRBD1. The length of the CDR3 is 13 residues. Germline V gene data show CDR1 as LGHNA and CDR2 as YSLEER. V lost 7 bases, J lost 5 bases, and 7 bases stayed unmatched. CDR3: CASTTGRETEAFF. CDR3 bases: TGCGCCAGCACGACAGGGAGAGAAACTGAAGCTTTCTTT.

The chain employs TRBV28 and TRBJ1-5; D is uncertain. CDR3 size: 15 residues. The V gene's germline CDR1 is MDHEN and CDR2 SYDVKM. The V end lost 2 bases, the J end lost 4 bases, and 12 bases lay between the germline ends. The CDR3 is CASSLVGSQNQPQHF. The CDR3, as DNA: TGTGCCAGCAGTTTAGTCGGCAGCCAAAATCAGCCCCAGCATTTT.

The J gene is TRBJ2-7, the V gene TRBV30, with D perhaps matching TRBD1 (6 bases). Germline assignment: CDR1 GTSNPN and CDR2 SVGIG (reference sequence). The CDR3 totals 14 residues. V was trimmed by 8 bases and J by 2 bases, leaving 19 bases between them. CDR3 DNA sequence: TGTGCCGCCCGAGAGAGGGGGACCCCCTACGAGCAGTACTTC. This codes for CAARERGTPYEQYF.

The gene calls are TRBV7-9 and TRBJ2-1; 9 bases map to TRBD2. Trimming cost V 5 bases and J 4 bases; bases outside gene matches: 3. There are 14 residues in the CDR3. Germline CDR1 reads SEHNR; CDR2 reads FQNEAQ (reference sequence). CDR3 DNA sequence: TGTGCCAGCAGCCGAAGCGGGGGGTACAATGAGCAGTTCTTC. This codes for CASSRSGGYNEQFF.

This clonotype has a handful of counts. The rearrangement joins TRBV6-6 to TRBJ1-2; D gene uncertain. V was clipped by 0 bases and J by 5 bases, with 4 bases between them. The CDR3 runs 12 residues. Germline CDR1 is MNHNY and CDR2 is SVGAGI (reference sequence). The CDR3 sequence: CASSYSIYGYTF. The CDR3 DNA is TGTGCCAGCAGTTACTCTATTTATGGCTACACCTTC.